This T cell receptor beta chain was identified during a study of blood T cell repertoires in COVID-19. For the study at large: T cells, B-cell-depleted T cells, or PBMCs provided the cDNA or gDNA that served as material.

The data were produced by immunoSEQ multiplex PCR, yet TCRdb's version contains in-frame clones alone and is incomplete. Found here are 98,000 or so clones, roughly nine tenths of them singletons; the top ten hold 5.1%. The V end lost 8 bases, the J end lost 2 bases, and 19 bases lay between the germline ends. The CDR3 is 15 amino acids. Per germline, CDR1 MNHEY and CDR2 SVGAGI. This TCR was recovered from a human donor in a cohort sampled during active COVID-19. The chain uses TRBV6-5 and TRBJ2-7; D may be TRBD1 (6 bases). The specimen was peripheral blood. The CDR3 loop is CASRSGQGITYEQYF. The CDR3 nucleotides read TGTGCCAGCCGCTCAGGGCAGGGGATAACCTACGAGCAGTACTTC.